One and the same sample provided the 28 T cell receptor beta chains below, sequenced in a study of CXCR3-negative and CXCR3-positive naive CD8 T cells. General study results and limits: Naive cells with CXCR3 showed TRB CDR3s that were more hydrophobic than those in CXCR3-negative naive cells.

The antigens for these receptors are not known. TRB cDNA libraries were made by UMI-labeled 5' RACE. TCRdb reprocessed the 5' RACE reads; each CDR3 protein has one entry and no DNA is given. The sample holds some 140,000 distinct CDR3 sequences. Sequenced sample: naive CXCR3+ CD8+ T cells from blood. The subset was: CD45RO-CCR7+CD27+CD95- naive CD8+ T cells expressing CXCR3 (TNR3+). The receptors were gathered from a human donor in good health. Some clones in this sample may be carry-over from other donors' samples.

This chain connects TRBV28 to TRBJ2-7; as DNA is missing, the TRBD1 call by TCRdb cannot be tested. The CDR3 totals 12 residues. In germline, CDR1 is MDHEN, CDR2 SYDVKM. The CDR3 reads CASSRPNYEQYF.

The chain has TRBV5-8 and TRBJ2-1; no DNA is available, so the TRBD2 call from TCRdb remains unchecked. CDR1 SGHTS and CDR2 YDEGEE come from the germline V gene. The CDR3 contains 15 residues. The chain's CDR3 is CASQEGTSAYNEQFF.

The gene calls are TRBV7-2 and TRBJ2-4; with no DNA, the TCRdb D assignment of TRBD1 cannot be verified. The CDR3 covers 16 residues. Per the germline V gene, CDR1 is SGHTA and CDR2 is FQGNSA. The CDR3: CASSSVPGGTKNIQYF.

This chain joins TRBV7-3 and TRBJ2-3. The CDR3 consists of 14 residues. Germline values: CDR1 SGHTA, CDR2 FQGTGA. Here the CDR3 reads CASSLILAPDTQYF.

The chain has TRBV29-1 and TRBJ2-5; TCRdb's D call of TRBD1 is untestable without DNA. From germline, CDR1 is SQVTM and CDR2 ANQGSEA. This CDR3 has 17 amino acids. This chain's CDR3 is CSVEYPDRGSYEETQYF. Looking up the rest from reference TRBV29-1 and TRBJ2-5 gives the full variable domain: SAVISQKPSRDICQRGTSLTIQCQVDSQVTMMFWYRQQPGQSLTLIATANQGSEATYESGFVIDKFPISRPNLTFSTLTVSNMSPEDSSIYLCSVEYPDRGSYEETQYFGPGTRLLVL.

The V call is TRBV12-3 or TRBV12-4, the J call TRBJ2-2; TCRdb proposes TRBD1, but this gene call is untestable without DNA. This CDR3 region has 13 residues. CDR3 protein: CASRQGSTGELFF.

J is TRBJ2-3 and V is TRBV7-9; TCRdb proposes TRBD1, but this gene call is untestable without DNA. CDR3 length equals 20 residues. Germline loops: CDR1 SEHNR, CDR2 FQNEAQ (reference sequence). The CDR3 is CASSDPLVTQGGRGTDTQYF.

V and J are TRBV28 and TRBJ2-6; the D gene TCRdb calls, TRBD2, cannot be checked with no DNA. This CDR3 is 15 amino acids long. Germline V CDR1 and CDR2: MDHEN, SYDVKM. CDR3 in amino acids: CASTRTLSGANVLTF.

The chain carries TRBV7-9 and TRBJ2-7; TCRdb names TRBD2, which stays unverified in the absence of DNA. Per germline, CDR1 SEHNR and CDR2 FQNEAQ (reference sequence). This CDR3 region has 14 residues. CDR3 region: CASSFPSRHYEQYF.

This sequence joins TRBV20-1 and TRBJ2-7; checking the TCRdb D call of TRBD1 is not possible without DNA. Looked up from germline, CDR1 is DFQATT and CDR2 is SNEGSKA (reference sequence). The CDR3 runs 13 residues. CDR3 region: CSAGDEGASEQYF.

J is TRBJ2-7 and V is TRBV14; as DNA is missing, the TRBD2 call by TCRdb cannot be tested. Looked up from germline, CDR1 is SGHDN and CDR2 is FVKESK. The CDR3 totals 14 residues. The CDR3 protein is CASALSGATVGQYF.

The J gene is TRBJ2-5, the V gene TRBV6-2 or TRBV6-3. CDR3 length: 12 residues. Germline V gene lookup returns CDR1 MNHEY and CDR2 SVGEGT. This CDR3 reads CASSSDQETQYF.

The rearrangement uses TRBV24-1 and TRBJ2-1. The CDR3 covers 16 residues. The germline CDR1 and CDR2 sequences are KGHDR and SFDVKD. CDR3 region: CATSAKRRSSYNEQFF.

The CDR3 loop is CASSSTGFGYEQYF. The chain links TRBV7-2 to TRBJ2-7; TCRdb picks TRBD1, but there is no DNA to check that call. The germline V gene has CDR1 SGHTA and CDR2 FQGNSA. This CDR3 is built from 14 residues.

The chain joins TRBV28 to TRBJ2-3; TCRdb's D gene call, TRBD1, goes unchecked for lack of DNA. Germline V lookup: CDR1 MDHEN, CDR2 SYDVKM. The CDR3 length is 15 residues. CDR3 amino acids: CASSFLEGAADTQYF.

This chain links TRBV6-6 with TRBJ2-5; as DNA is missing, the TRBD2 call by TCRdb cannot be tested. The CDR3 length is 16 residues. CDR1 and CDR2 (germline): MNHNY, SVGAGI (reference sequence). The CDR3 region is CASSPTSGDFQETQYF.

J is TRBJ2-5 and V is TRBV7-6; TCRdb gives TRBD1 as the D gene, but with no DNA this cannot be confirmed. Looked up from germline, CDR1 is SGHVS and CDR2 is FNYEAQ. The CDR3 has 14 residues. CDR3 region: CASSPPPTGETQYF.

The rearrangement uses TRBV13 and TRBJ2-7. Germline V CDR1 and CDR2: PRHDT, FYEKMQ (reference sequence). The CDR3 has 12 residues. The CDR3 protein is CASSLGRDPHYF. The whole variable domain, remainder taken from reference TRBV13 and TRBJ2-7, is AAGVIQSPRHLIKEKRETATLKCYPIPRHDTVYWYQQGPGQDPQFLISFYEKMQSDKGSIPDRFSAQQFSDYHSELNMSSLELGDSALYFCASSLGRDPHYFGPGTRLTVT.

The rearrangement uses TRBV14 and TRBJ2-1; the TCRdb D gene call, TRBD1, has no DNA to confirm it. CDR1 is SGHDN and CDR2 is FVKESK in the germline V gene. This CDR3 has 19 amino acids. The CDR3: CASSQDGQGWTFTYNEQFF.

The chain couples TRBV28 to TRBJ2-7; TCRdb's D gene call, TRBD2, goes unchecked for lack of DNA. CDR3 size: 14 residues. Germline V gives CDR1 MDHEN, CDR2 SYDVKM. The CDR3 is CASSFERWTYEQYF.

This chain uses TRBV7-6 with TRBJ2-7; TCRdb lists TRBD2, though no DNA is available to test this call. CDR3 size: 16 residues. Looked up from germline, CDR1 is SGHVS and CDR2 is FNYEAQ. The CDR3 region is CASSLALAGGTYEQYF.

The V gene is TRBV15, the J gene TRBJ2-3; TCRdb's D call of TRBD2 is untestable without DNA. This CDR3 spans 16 amino acids. CDR1 is LNHNV and CDR2 is YYDKDF in the germline V gene (reference sequence). The CDR3 is CATSPDRNGAPDTQYF.

The chain combines TRBV4-1 with TRBJ2-1; the TCRdb D gene call, TRBD1, has no DNA to confirm it. CDR3 length equals 17 residues. CDR1 is MGHRA and CDR2 is YSYEKL in the germline V gene. This CDR3 reads CASSHPPGVRTYNEQFF.

This chain connects TRBV4-1 to TRBJ2-1; checking the TCRdb D call of TRBD2 is not possible without DNA. This CDR3 region has 17 residues. Per germline, CDR1 MGHRA and CDR2 YSYEKL. This CDR3 reads CASSQERGPGRYNEQFF.

V and J are TRBV28 and TRBJ2-3; without DNA, the TCRdb call of TRBD2 cannot be checked. Looked up from germline, CDR1 is MDHEN and CDR2 is SYDVKM. This CDR3 is 17 amino acids long. CDR3 sequence reads: CASSLSLLADSTDTQYF.

This chain links TRBV19 with TRBJ2-7. Germline-derived CDR1 and CDR2 are LNHDA and SQIVND (reference sequence). The CDR3 consists of 13 residues. This CDR3 reads CASSIDLAMEQYF. Full variable domain (rest looked up from reference TRBV19 and TRBJ2-7): DGGITQSPKYLFRKEGQNVTLSCEQNLNHDAMYWYRQDPGQGLRLIYYSQIVNDFQKGDIAEGYSVSREKKESFPLTVTSAQKNPTAFYLCASSIDLAMEQYFGPGTRLTVT.

The chain combines TRBV5-6 with TRBJ2-2; TCRdb lists TRBD2, though no DNA is available to test this call. CDR1 and CDR2 (germline): SGHDT, YYEEEE. The CDR3 extends over 14 amino acids. The CDR3 reads CASSFLLATGELFF.

CDR3: CASSQTTKAGYEQYF. The rearrangement joins TRBV4-1 to TRBJ2-7. Germline CDR1 and CDR2: MGHRA and YSYEKL. CDR3 length: 15 amino acids.